This TCR beta chain appears in the sequencing data of a study of OX40 agonist ivuxolimab in advanced cancers. Regarding the study as a whole: Individuals who were partial responders at 0.1-3.0 mg/kg had clonal expansion that ranked among the lowest. Blood T cells, both CD4+ and CD8+, expanded clonally by week 6 at 0.1 to 3.0 mg/kg.

The protocol was immunoSEQ multiplex PCR, while the TCRdb copy is restricted to in-frame clones and leaves out a portion. The sample yields roughly 70,000 clones, around 89% seen once. About this clone: Its antigen is undetermined. This sample includes further DNA sequences coding for the same CDR3.

V was cut by 3 bases and J by 1 base, with 5 bases left in between. Germline lookup yields CDR1 LNHNV and CDR2 YYDKDF (reference sequence). CDR3 length equals 13 residues. The sample was CD4+ or CD8+ T cells sorted from blood, taken in a trial of the OX40 agonist ivuxolimab. The chain is built from TRBV15 and TRBJ2-3, with D unresolved. This receptor was identified in an adult with an advanced solid tumor such as melanoma, head and neck, liver or kidney cancer. The CDR3 nucleotides are TGTGCCACCAGCAGGGTGCGCACAGATACGCAGTATTTT. Translated, it gives CATSRVRTDTQYF. Looking up the rest from reference TRBV15 and TRBJ2-3 gives the full variable domain: DAMVIQNPRYQVTQFGKPVTLSCSQTLNHNVMYWYQQKSSQAPKLLFHYYDKDFNNEADTPDNFQSRRPNTSFCFLDIRSPGLGDTAMYLCATSRVRTDTQYFGPGTRLTVL.